These 3 T cell receptor beta chains originate from one sample sequenced in a study of identical twins (dated by TCRdb to 2016 to 2018). Libraries were constructed by 5' RACE. The instrument given in TCRdb is Illumina HiSeq 2000. TCRdb ran its own pipeline on the public reads, namely fastp trimming at Q25 and MiXCR clone calling, and kept in-frame beta chains. Here each entry gathers all rows of one CDR3 protein and keeps the most common genes and DNA. Within this sample are about 700,000 distinct CDR3 sequences, with 8.5% to 9% of them counted one time only. Of the sample, 0.8% to 1% falls within the top ten clones. These data were also filed under a second study, of yellow fever vaccine responses in identical twins.

Sequenced sample: PBMCs. The receptors stem from a woman under 30 in good health.

This clonotype was seen more than once but under ten times. J is TRBJ2-7 and V is TRBV7-9; TRBD2 aligns across 7 bases. Germline V gene sequence: CDR1 SEHNR, CDR2 FQNEAQ (reference sequence). The J segment lost 2 bases and the V segment lost 7 bases, leaving 8 bases of the junction unmatched. The CDR3 is made up of 14 amino acids. As DNA, the CDR3 is TGTGCCAGCACCCTGGGGGGGACCGCCTACGAGCAGTACTTC. Translating it yields CASTLGGTAYEQYF. The full variable domain, completed using reference TRBV7-9 and TRBJ2-7, is DTGVSQNPRHKITKRGQNVTFRCDPISEHNRLYWYRQTLGQGPEFLTYFQNEAQLEKSRLLSDRFSAERPKGSFSTLEIQRTEQGDSAMYLCASTLGGTAYEQYFGPGTRLTVT.

This clonotype was counted only a few times. J is TRBJ2-7 and V is TRBV7-9, with D unclear. The V gene's germline CDR1 is SEHNR and CDR2 FQNEAQ (reference sequence). This CDR3 has 13 residues. V was cut by 1 base and J by 6 bases, with 10 bases left in between. The CDR3 loop is CASSLVGLPEQYF. DNA for the CDR3: TGTGCCAGCAGCTTAGTGGGTCTCCCCGAGCAGTACTTC.

The sample holds a few counts of this clonotype. V gene TRBV6-1 combines with J gene TRBJ2-2, with 7 bases identical to TRBD2. The germline CDR1 and CDR2 sequences are MNHNS and SASEGT. The junction had 7 bases not matched to a gene; V was cut back by 2 bases and J by 4 bases. This CDR3 has 16 amino acids. In nucleotides, the CDR3 is TGTGCCAGCAGTGAACCGTTAGCGGGTCTCACCGGGGAGCTGTTTTTT. This codes for CASSEPLAGLTGELFF.